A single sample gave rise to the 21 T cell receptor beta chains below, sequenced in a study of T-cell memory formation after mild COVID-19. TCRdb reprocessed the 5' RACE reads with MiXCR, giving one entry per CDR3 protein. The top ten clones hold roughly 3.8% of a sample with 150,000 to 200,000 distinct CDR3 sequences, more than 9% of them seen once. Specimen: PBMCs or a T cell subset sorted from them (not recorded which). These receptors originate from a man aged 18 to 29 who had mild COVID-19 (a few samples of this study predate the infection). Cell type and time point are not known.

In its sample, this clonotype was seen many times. The CDR3: CSAQDRLSNQPQHF. CDR3 nucleotides: TGCAGTGCTCAAGACAGGCTTAGCAATCAGCCCCAGCATTTT. The V gene is TRBV20-1, the J gene TRBJ1-5; D perhaps matches TRBD1 (6 bases). V was trimmed by 5 bases and J by 0 bases, leaving 11 bases between them. From germline, CDR1 is DFQATT and CDR2 SNEGSKA (reference sequence). This CDR3 spans 14 amino acids.

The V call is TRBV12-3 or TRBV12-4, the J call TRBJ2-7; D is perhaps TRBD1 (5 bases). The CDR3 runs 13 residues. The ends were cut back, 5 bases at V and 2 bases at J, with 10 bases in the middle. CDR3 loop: CASSLQDTYEQYF. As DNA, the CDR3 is TGTGCCAGCAGTCTGCAGGACACCTACGAGCAGTACTTC.

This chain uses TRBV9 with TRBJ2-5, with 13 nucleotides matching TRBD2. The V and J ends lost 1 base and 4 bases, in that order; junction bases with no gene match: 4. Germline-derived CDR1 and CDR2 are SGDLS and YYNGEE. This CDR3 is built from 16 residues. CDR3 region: CASSVRTSGGGETQYF. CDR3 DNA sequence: TGTGCCAGCAGCGTAAGAACTAGCGGGGGGGGAGAGACCCAGTACTTC.

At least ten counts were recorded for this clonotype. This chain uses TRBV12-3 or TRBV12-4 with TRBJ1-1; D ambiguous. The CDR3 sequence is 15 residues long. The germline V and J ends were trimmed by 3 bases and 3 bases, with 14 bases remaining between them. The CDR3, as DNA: TGTGCCAGCAGTTTTTCTGGAGGCTATTACACTGAAGCTTTCTTT. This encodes CASSFSGGYYTEAFF.

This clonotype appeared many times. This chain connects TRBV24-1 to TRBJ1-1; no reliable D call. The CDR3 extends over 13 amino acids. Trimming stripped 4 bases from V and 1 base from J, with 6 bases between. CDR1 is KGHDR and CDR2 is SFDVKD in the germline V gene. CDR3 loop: CATSEHRNTEAFF. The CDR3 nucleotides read TGTGCCACCAGTGAACACAGGAACACTGAAGCTTTCTTT.

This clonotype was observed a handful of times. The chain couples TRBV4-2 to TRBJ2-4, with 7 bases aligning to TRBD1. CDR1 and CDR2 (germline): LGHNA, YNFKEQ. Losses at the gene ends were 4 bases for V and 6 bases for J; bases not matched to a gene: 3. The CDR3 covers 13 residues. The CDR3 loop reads CASSPGQTNIQYF. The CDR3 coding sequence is TGTGCCAGCAGCCCGGGACAGACAAACATTCAGTACTTC.

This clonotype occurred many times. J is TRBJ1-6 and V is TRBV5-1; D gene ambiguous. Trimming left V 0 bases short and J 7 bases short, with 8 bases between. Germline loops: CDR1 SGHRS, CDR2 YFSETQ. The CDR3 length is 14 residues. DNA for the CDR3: TGCGCCAGCAGCTTGGAAGGGTGGAATTCACCCCTCCACTTT. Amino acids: CASSLEGWNSPLHF.

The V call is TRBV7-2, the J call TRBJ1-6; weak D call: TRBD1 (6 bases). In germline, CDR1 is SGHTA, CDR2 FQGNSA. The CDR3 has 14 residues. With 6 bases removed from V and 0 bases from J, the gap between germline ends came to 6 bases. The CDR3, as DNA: TGTGCCAGCAGGACAGGCTCCTATAATTCACCCCTCCACTTT. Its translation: CASRTGSYNSPLHF.

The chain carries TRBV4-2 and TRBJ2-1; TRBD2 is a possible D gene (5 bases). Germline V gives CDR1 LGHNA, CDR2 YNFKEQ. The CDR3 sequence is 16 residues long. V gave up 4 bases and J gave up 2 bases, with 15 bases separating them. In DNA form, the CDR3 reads TGTGCCAGCAGCCGGGAGACGATCCCTGCCTACAATGAGCAGTTCTTC. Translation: CASSRETIPAYNEQFF.

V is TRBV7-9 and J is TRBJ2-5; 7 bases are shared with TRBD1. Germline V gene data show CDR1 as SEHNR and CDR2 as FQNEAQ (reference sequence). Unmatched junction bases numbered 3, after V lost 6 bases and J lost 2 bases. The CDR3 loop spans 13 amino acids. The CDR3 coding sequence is TGTGCCAGCAGAACGACAGGGCAAGAGACCCAGTACTTC. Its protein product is CASRTTGQETQYF.

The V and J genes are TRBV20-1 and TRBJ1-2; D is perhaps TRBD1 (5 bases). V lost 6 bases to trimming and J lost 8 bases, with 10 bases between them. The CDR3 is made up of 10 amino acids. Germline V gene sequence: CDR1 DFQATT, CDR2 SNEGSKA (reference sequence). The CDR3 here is CSAPGDGYTF. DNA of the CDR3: TGCAGTGCGCCGGGGGACGGCTACACCTTC.

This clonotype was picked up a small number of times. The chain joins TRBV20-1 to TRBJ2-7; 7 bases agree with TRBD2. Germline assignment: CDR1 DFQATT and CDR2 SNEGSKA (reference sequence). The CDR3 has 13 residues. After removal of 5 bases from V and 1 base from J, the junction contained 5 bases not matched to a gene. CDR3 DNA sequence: TGCAGTGCTCTAGGGCGGGGGTCCTACGAGCAGTACTTC. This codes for CSALGRGSYEQYF.

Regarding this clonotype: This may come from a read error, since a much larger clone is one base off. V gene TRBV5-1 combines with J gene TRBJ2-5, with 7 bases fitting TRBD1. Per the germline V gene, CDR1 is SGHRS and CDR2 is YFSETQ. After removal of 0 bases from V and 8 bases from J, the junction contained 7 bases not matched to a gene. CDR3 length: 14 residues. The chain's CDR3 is CASSLGGGADTQYF. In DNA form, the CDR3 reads TGCGCCAGCAGCTTGGGAGGGGGCGCGGATACCCAGTACTTC.

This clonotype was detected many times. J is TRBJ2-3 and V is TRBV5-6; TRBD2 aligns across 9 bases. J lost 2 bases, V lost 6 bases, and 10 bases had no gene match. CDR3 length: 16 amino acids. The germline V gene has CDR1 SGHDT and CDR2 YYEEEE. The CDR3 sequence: CASTLGERGATDTQYF. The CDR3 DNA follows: TGTGCCAGCACCCTGGGGGAGCGGGGGGCCACAGATACGCAGTATTTT.

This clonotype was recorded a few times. CDR3 coding DNA: TGTGCCAGCAGCTCCCCGTTAGCGGGGCAAGAGACCCAGTACTTC. Its translation is CASSSPLAGQETQYF. The rearrangement joins TRBV11-2 to TRBJ2-5; 8 nucleotides agree with TRBD2. CDR1 and CDR2 from the germline V gene are SGHAT and FQNNGV. The trim removed 4 bases at V and 2 bases at J, leaving 6 bases unmatched. This CDR3 has 15 amino acids.

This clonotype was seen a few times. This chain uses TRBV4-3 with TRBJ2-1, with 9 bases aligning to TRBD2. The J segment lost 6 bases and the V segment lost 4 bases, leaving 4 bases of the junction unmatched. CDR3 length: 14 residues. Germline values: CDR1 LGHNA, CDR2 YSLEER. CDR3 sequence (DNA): TGCGCCAGCAGCCCCGGACTAGCGAGCAATGAGCAGTTCTTC. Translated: CASSPGLASNEQFF.

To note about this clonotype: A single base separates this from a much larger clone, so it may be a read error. CDR3 in DNA: TGCGCCAGCTGCTTCGAACAAGGGGCCGGGTTCTTC. It is translated as CASCFEQGAGFF. This chain joins TRBV5-1 and TRBJ2-1; perhaps TRBD1 as D (5 bases). CDR1 and CDR2 (germline): SGHRS, YFSETQ. The CDR3 consists of 12 residues.

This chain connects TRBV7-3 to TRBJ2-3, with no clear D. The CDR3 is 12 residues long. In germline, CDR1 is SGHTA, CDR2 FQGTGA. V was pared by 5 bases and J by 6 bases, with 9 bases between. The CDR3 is CASSNSRDTQYF. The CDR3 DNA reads TGTGCCAGCAGCAATTCGAGGGATACGCAGTATTTT.

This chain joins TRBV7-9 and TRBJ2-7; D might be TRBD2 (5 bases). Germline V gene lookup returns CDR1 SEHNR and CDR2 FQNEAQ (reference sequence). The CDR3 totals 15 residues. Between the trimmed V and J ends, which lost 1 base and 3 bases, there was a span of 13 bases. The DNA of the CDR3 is TGTGCCAGCAGCTTAGGTGGAGGAGAGATCTACGAGCAGTACGTC. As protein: CASSLGGGEIYEQYV.

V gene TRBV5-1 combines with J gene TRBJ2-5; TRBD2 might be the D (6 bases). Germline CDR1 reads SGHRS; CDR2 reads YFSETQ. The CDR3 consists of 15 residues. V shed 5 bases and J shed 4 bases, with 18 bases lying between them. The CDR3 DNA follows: TGCGCCAGCAGATCCGGGACTCCAGCCCCAGAGACCCAGTACTTC. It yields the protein CASRSGTPAPETQYF.

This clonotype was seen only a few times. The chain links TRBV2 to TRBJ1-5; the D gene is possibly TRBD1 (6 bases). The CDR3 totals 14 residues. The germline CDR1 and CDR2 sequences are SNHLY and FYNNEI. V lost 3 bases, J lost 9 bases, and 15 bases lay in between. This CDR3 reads CASSDRGPQGPQHF. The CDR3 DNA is TGTGCCAGCAGTGACAGGGGCCCCCAAGGGCCCCAGCATTTT.